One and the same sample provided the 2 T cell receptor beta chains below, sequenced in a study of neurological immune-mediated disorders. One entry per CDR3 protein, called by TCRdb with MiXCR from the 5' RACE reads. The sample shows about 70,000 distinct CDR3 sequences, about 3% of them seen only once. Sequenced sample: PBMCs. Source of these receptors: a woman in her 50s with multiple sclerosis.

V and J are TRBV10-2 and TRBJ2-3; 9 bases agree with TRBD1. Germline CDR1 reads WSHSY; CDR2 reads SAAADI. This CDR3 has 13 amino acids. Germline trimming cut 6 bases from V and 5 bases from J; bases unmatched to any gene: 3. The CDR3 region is CASRGQGGDTQYF. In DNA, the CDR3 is TGCGCCAGCAGGGGACAGGGCGGAGATACGCAGTATTTT.

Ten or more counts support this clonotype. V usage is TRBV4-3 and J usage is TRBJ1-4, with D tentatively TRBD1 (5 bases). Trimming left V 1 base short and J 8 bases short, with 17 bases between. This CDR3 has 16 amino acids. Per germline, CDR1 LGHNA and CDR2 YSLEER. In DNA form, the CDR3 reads TGCGCCAGCAGCCAAGGAGTGAGGACATATCACGAAAAACTGTTTTTT. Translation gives CASSQGVRTYHEKLFF.